The following is a TCR beta chain sequence with its context. The CDR3 length is 15 residues. CDR1 and CDR2 (germline): MDHEN, SYDVKM. Losses at the gene ends were 4 bases for V and 3 bases for J; bases not matched to a gene: 9. This specimen comes from a study of T cells in Graves' hyperthyroidism and ophthalmopathy. Looking at the study overall: Sampling of peripheral blood happened at initial diagnosis, prior to any treatment.

The PBMCs studied were ones that came from 10 ml fresh peripheral blood. What was amplified from RNA transcripts were TCR beta CDR3 regions. When the TCR CDR3 underwent first-round RT-PCR, the HTBI primer set was used. TCRdb processed the multiplex PCR reads anew with MiXCR; each CDR3 protein has one entry. The repertoire holds 700,000 or so distinct CDR3 sequences, with roughly 14% as singletons. Source material: blood. The chain combines TRBV28 with TRBJ2-7; 7 bases agree with TRBD2. The source is a woman aged 50 to 60 with Graves' ophthalmopathy. The CDR3 here is CASSSKTTSSYEQYF. The CDR3 bases are TGTGCCAGCAGTTCCAAAACGACTAGCAGCTACGAGCAGTACTTC.